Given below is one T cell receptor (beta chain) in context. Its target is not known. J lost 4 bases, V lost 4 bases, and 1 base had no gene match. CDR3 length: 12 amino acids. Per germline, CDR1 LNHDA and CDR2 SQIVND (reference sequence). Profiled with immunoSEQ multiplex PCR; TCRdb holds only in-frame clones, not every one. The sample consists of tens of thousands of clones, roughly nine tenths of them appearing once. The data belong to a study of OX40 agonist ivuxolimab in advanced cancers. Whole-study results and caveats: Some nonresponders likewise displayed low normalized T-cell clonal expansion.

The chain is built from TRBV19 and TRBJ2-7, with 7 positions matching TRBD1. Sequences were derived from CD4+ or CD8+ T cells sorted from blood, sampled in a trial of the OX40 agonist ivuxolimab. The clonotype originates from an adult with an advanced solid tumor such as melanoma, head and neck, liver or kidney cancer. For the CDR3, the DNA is TGTGCCAGTAGTAAGACAGGGTACGAGCAGTACTTC. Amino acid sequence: CASSKTGYEQYF.